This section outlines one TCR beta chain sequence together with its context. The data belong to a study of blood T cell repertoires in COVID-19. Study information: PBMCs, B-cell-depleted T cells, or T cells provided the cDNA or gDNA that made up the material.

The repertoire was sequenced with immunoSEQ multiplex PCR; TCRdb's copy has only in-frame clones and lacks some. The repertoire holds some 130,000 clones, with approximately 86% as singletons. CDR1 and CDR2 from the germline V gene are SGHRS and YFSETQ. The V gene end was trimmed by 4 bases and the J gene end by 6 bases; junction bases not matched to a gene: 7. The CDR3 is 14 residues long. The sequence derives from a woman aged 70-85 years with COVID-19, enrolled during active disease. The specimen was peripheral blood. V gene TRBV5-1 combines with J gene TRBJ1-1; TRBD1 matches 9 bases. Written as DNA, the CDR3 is TGCGCCAGCAGCGATGGACAGGGGTATGCTGAAGCTTTCTTT. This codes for CASSDGQGYAEAFF.